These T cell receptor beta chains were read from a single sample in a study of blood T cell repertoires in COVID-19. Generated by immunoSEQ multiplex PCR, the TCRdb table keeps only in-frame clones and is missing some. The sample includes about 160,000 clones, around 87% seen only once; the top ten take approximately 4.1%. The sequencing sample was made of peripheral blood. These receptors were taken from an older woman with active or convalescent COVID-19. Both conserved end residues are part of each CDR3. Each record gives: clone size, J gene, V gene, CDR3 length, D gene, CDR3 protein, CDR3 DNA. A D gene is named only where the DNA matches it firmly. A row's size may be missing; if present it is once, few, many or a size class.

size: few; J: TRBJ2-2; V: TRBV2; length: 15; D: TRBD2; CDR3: CASRGTSGGTGELFF; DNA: TGTGCCAGCAGGGGGACTAGCGGGGGAACCGGGGAGCTGTTTTTT
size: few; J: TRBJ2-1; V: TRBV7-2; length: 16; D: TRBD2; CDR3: CASSYLAGGVSNEQFF; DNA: TGTGCCAGCAGCTACTTAGCGGGGGGGGTTAGTAATGAGCAGTTCTTC
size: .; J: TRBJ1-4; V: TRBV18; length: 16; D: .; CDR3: CASSPFEFSTNEKLFF; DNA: TGTGCCAGCTCACCTTTTGAGTTCTCAACTAATGAAAAACTGTTTTTT
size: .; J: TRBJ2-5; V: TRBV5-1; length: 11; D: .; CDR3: CASSRQETQYF; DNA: TGCGCCAGCAGCCGTCAAGAGACCCAGTACTTC
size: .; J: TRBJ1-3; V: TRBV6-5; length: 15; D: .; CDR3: CASKALVNSGNTIYF; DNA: TGTGCCAGCAAAGCCCTGGTCAACTCTGGAAACACCATATATTTT
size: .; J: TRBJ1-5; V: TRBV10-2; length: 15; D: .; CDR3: CASSEQGLGNQPQHF; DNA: TGCGCCAGCAGTGAGCAGGGGCTAGGCAATCAGCCCCAGCATTTT
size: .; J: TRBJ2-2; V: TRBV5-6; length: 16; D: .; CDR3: CASSLPAGWGTGELFF; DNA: TGTGCCAGCAGCTTGCCGGCGGGGTGGGGCACCGGGGAGCTGTTTTTT
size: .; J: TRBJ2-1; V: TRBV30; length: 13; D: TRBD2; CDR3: CACSSGGMNEQFF; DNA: TGTGCCTGTTCTAGCGGGGGGATGAATGAGCAGTTCTTC
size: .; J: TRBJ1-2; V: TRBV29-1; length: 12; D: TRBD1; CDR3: CSVFDRGYGYTF; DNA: TGCAGCGTTTTCGACAGGGGGTATGGCTACACCTTC
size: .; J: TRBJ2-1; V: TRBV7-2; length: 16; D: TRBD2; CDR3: CASTPDGGLAVNEQFF; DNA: TGTGCCAGCACCCCAGACGGCGGGCTAGCGGTCAATGAGCAGTTCTTC
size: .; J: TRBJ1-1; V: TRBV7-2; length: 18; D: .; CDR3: CASSLAHPGQPVGTEAFF; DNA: TGTGCCAGCAGCTTAGCGCATCCGGGACAACCAGTTGGGACTGAAGCTTTCTTT
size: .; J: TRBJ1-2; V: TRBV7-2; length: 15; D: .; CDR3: CASSLGGQAPYGYTF; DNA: TGTGCCAGCAGCTTAGGTGGGCAGGCCCCCTATGGCTACACCTTC
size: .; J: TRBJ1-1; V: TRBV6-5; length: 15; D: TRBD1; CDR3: CASSYSRQGPTEAFF; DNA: TGTGCCAGCAGTTACTCGCGACAGGGGCCCACTGAAGCTTTCTTT
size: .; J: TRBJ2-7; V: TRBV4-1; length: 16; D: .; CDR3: CASSQDWQEPSYEQYF; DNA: TGCGCCAGCAGCCAAGATTGGCAGGAACCTTCCTACGAGCAGTACTTC
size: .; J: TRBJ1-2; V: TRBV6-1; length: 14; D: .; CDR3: CASSKAGTNYGYTF; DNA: TGTGCCAGCAGTAAAGCCGGGACTAACTATGGCTACACCTTC
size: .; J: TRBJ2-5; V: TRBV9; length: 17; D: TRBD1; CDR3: CASSPVGGTGGPETQYF; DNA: TGTGCCAGCAGCCCGGTGGGGGGAACAGGGGGCCCGGAGACCCAGTACTTC
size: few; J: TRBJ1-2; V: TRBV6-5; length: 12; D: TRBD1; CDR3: CASSTTGSGYTF; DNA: TGTGCCAGCAGTACGACAGGGAGTGGCTACACCTTC
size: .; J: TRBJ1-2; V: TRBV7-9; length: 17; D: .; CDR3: CASSLVGSRQGGYGYTF; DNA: TGTGCCAGCAGCTTAGTAGGGTCCCGGCAGGGCGGCTATGGCTACACCTTC
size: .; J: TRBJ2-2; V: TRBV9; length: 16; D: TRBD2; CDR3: CASSPLAGGYTGELFF; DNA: TGTGCCAGCAGCCCCCTAGCGGGGGGGTACACCGGGGAGCTGTTTTTT
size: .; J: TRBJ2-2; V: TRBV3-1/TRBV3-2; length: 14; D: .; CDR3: CASRSGVNTGELFF; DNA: TGTGCCAGCCGGTCGGGGGTTAACACCGGGGAGCTGTTTTTT
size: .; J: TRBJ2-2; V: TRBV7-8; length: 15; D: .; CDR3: CASSLMGSNTGELFF; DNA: TGTGCCAGCAGCTTGATGGGCTCGAACACCGGGGAGCTGTTTTTT
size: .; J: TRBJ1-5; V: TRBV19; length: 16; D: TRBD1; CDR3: CASSISGDSGIQPQHF; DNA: TGTGCCAGTAGTATTTCGGGGGACAGTGGAATTCAGCCCCAGCATTTT
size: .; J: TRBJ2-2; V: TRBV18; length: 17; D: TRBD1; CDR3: CASSPGTGLANTGELFF; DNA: TGTGCCAGCTCACCCGGGACAGGGTTAGCGAACACCGGGGAGCTGTTTTTT
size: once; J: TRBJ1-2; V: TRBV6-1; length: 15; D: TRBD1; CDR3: CASSEIGQGVYGYTF; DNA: TGTGCCAGCAGTGAAATTGGGCAGGGGGTCTATGGCTACACCTTC
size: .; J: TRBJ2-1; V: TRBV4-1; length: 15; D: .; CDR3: CASSQAVSSYNEQFF; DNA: TGCGCCAGCAGCCAAGCTGTGAGCTCCTACAATGAGCAGTTCTTC
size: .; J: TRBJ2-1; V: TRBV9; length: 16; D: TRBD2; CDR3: CASSVAGTSNYNEQFF; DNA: TGTGCCAGCAGCGTAGCTGGGACTAGTAACTACAATGAGCAGTTCTTC
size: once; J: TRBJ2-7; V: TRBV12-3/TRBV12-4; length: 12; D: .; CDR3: CASSFSGYEQYF; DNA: TGTGCCAGCAGTTTTTCAGGCTACGAGCAGTACTTC
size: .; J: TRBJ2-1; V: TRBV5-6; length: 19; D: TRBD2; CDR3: CASSTPGGGLAGGRNEQFF; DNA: TGTGCCAGCAGCACCCCCGGGGGGGGACTAGCGGGGGGCCGAAATGAGCAGTTCTTC
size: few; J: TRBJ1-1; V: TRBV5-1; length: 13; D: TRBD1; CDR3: CASSVTGWSEAFF; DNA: TGCGCCAGCAGCGTGACAGGGTGGAGTGAAGCTTTCTTT
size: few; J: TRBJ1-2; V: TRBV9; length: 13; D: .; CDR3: CASSVARGDGYTF; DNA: TGTGCCAGCAGCGTAGCCAGGGGAGATGGCTACACCTTC
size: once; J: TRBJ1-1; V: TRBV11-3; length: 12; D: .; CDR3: CASSLNGQAAFF; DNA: TGTGCCAGCAGCTTAAACGGCCAGGCAGCTTTCTTT
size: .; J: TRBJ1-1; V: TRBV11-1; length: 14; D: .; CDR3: CASSPGSRNTEAFF; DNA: TGTGCCAGCAGCCCAGGCTCTCGGAACACTGAAGCTTTCTTT
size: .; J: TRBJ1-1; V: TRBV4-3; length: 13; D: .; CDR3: CASSQFRNTEAFF; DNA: TGCGCCAGCAGCCAATTCAGGAACACTGAAGCTTTCTTT
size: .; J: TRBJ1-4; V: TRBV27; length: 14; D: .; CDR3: CASSSYQGNEKLFF; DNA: TGTGCCAGCAGTTCGTACCAGGGTAATGAAAAACTGTTTTTT
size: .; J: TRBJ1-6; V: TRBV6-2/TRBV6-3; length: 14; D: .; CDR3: CASSYIPRNSPLHF; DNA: TGTGCCAGCAGTTATATCCCTCGTAATTCACCCCTCCACTTT
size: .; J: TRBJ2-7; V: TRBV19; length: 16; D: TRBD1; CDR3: CASRGTDRGGTYEQYF; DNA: TGTGCCAGTAGGGGGACTGACAGGGGAGGAACCTACGAGCAGTACTTC